The clone carrying this T cell receptor beta chain was seen at least ten times. The antigen is unknown. The CDR3 covers 17 residues. Germline CDR1 reads SGHRS; CDR2 reads YFSETQ. Trimming pared 1 base from V and 0 bases from J, leaving 15 bases between. The sample comes from a study of CD8 T cells in ankylosing spondylitis. Study-wide points: Several of the motif variants were reported before in synovial fluid and blood from reactive arthritis. Seemingly characteristic of ankylosing spondylitis blood was a TCR beta motif consisting of 7 or 8 highly homologous variants.

Quantitative 5'-RACE with molecular barcodes was used to make the TCR beta libraries. MiXCR, run by TCRdb on the 5' RACE reads, gives a single entry per CDR3 protein. The table has about 160,000 distinct CDR3 sequences, around 16% seen once. The sequence was collected from a male donor with ankylosing spondylitis or in good health (not recorded which). The V call is TRBV5-1, the J call TRBJ2-3, with no clear D. Source material: blood, either unsorted or a sorted T cell fraction (not recorded which). The DNA of the CDR3 is TGCGCCAGCAGCTTGTCCCTTCAATCATCTAGCACAGATACGCAGTATTTT. Its protein is CASSLSLQSSSTDTQYF.